The T cell receptor beta chain under discussion was sequenced for a study of OX40 agonist ivuxolimab in advanced cancers. About the study: A history of anti-PD-1, anti-PD-L1 or anti-CTLA-4 therapy was acceptable, and roughly 40% had some.

Measured with immunoSEQ multiplex PCR; TCRdb has only the in-frame clones, and not every one. The sample carries approximately 70,000 clones, 70% to 90% recorded once. Per germline, CDR1 SQVTM and CDR2 ANQGSEA. With V trimmed by 7 bases and J by 2 bases, 8 bases remained unmatched. The CDR3 has 14 residues. The clonotype was recovered from an adult with an advanced solid tumor such as melanoma, head and neck, liver or kidney cancer. The input for sequencing was CD4+ or CD8+ T cells sorted from blood, taken in a trial of the OX40 agonist ivuxolimab. The chain uses TRBV29-1 and TRBJ2-5; TRBD2 matches 9 bases. CDR3 sequence: CSAPSGTTQETQYF. The DNA of the CDR3 is TGCAGCGCCCCTAGCGGGACCACTCAAGAGACCCAGTACTTC.